The text below deals with one TCR beta chain. Antigen unknown. This entry is derived from a study of graft-versus-host responses after intestinal transplantation. Study-level background: Following induction with anti-thymocyte globulin, all recipients were given tacrolimus and steroids for two to three years.

Germline V gene lookup returns CDR1 MNHNS and CDR2 SASEGT. V was shortened by 7 bases and J by 2 bases, with 9 bases between the two germline ends. The CDR3 consists of 12 residues. Overall study results and limits: Maximum circulating GvH clone levels tracked with early post-transplant HvG decreases. GvH clones occurred in recipient marrow; some first appeared in ileum or blood.

TCRdb keeps only in-frame clones here, not all; method: immunoSEQ multiplex PCR. The table records over 100,000 clones, approximately 92% of them present only once. The V gene is TRBV6-1, the J gene TRBJ2-7, with D tentatively TRBD2 (5 bases). The receptor comes from a human donor who was the organ donor for an intestinal transplant. This specimen consisted of unstimulated CD4+ T cells sorted from spleen or lymph node cells, obtained before transplant. CDR3 nucleotides: TGTGCCAGCAAAGGGCGGGCCTACGAGCAGTACTTC. Translating it yields CASKGRAYEQYF.